This T cell receptor (beta chain) came from a study of tissue T cells after allogeneic stem cell transplantation. Concerning this clone: Gene names and germline refer to mouse. The read halts 1 residue ahead of the CDR3 end, with the missing end drawn from the germline J gene.

TCRdb's table, derived via immunoSEQ multiplex PCR, lists solely in-frame clones and lacks some. The table lists fewer than 20,000 clones, just over 70% of them singletons. The CDR3 has 14 residues. V shed 0 bases and J shed 6 bases, with 10 bases lying between them. CDR1 NSHNY and CDR2 SYGAGN come from the germline V gene. V is TRBV13-1 and J is TRBJ2-1; maybe TRBD1 (7 bases). This TCR came from a female BALB/c mouse in good health. For the strain, the MHC haplotype given is H2-d. Sample: spleen. CDR3 residues: CASSDEGAVAEQFF. The covered CDR3 bases are TGTGCCAGCAGTGATGAGGGGGCGGTTGCTGAGCAGTTC.